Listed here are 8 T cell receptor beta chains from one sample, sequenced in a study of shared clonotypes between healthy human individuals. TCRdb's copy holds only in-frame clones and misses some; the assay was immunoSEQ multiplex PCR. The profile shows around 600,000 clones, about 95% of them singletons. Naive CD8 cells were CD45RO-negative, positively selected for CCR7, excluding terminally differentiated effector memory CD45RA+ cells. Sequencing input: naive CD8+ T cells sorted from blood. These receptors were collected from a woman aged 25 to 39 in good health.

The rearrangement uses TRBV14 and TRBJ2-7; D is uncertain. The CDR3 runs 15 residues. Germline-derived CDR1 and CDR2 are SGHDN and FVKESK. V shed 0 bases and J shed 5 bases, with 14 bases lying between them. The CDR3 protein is CASSQENTVADEQYF. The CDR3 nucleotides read TGTGCCAGCAGCCAAGAGAACACGGTAGCCGACGAGCAGTACTTC.

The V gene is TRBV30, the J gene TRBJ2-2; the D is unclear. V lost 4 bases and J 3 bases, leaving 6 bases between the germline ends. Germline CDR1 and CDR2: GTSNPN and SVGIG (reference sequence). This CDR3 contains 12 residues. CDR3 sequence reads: CAWMRDTGELFF. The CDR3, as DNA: TGTGCCTGGATGCGCGACACCGGGGAGCTGTTTTTT. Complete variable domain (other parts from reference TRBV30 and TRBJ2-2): SQTIHQWPATLVQPVGSPLSLECTVEGTSNPNLYWYRQAAGRGLQLLFYSVGIGQISSEVPQNLSASRPQDRQFILSSKKLLLSDSGFYLCAWMRDTGELFFGEGSRLTVL.

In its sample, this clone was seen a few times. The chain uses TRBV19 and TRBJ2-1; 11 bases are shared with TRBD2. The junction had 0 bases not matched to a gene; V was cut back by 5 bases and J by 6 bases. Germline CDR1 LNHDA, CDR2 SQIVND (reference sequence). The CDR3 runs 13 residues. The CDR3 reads CASSLAGGNEQFF. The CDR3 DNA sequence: TGTGCCAGTAGTCTAGCGGGAGGCAATGAGCAGTTCTTC.

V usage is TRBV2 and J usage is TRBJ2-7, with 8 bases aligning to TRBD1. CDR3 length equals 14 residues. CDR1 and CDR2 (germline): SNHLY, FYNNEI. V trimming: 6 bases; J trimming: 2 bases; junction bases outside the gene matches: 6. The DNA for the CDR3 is TGTGCCAGCAGCCTCGGACAGGGACCCTACGAGCAGTACTTC. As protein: CASSLGQGPYEQYF.

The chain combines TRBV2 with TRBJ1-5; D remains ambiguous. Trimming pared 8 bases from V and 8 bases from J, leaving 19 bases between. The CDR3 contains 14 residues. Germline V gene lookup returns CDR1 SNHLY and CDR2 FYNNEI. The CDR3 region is CASGDIGIGEPQHF. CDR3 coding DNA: TGTGCCAGCGGCGACATAGGGATAGGAGAGCCCCAGCATTTT.

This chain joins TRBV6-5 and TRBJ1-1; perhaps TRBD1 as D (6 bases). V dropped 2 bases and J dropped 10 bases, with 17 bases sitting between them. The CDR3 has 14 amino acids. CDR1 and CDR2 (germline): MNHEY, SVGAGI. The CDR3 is CASSYGTGTPGAFF. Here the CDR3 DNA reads TGTGCCAGCAGTTACGGGACTGGGACACCTGGAGCTTTCTTT.

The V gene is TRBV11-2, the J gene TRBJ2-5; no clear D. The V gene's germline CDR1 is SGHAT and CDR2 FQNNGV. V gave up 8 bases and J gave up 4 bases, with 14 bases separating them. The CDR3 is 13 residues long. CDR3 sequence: CASCPGPGETQYF. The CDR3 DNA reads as TGTGCCAGCTGCCCTGGGCCCGGAGAGACCCAGTACTTC.

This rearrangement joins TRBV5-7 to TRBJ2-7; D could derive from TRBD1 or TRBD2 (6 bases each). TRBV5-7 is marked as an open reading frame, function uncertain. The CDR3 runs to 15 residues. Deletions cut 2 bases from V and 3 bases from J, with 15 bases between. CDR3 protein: CASSLRAGHRYEQYF. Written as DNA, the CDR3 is TGTGCCAGCAGCTTAAGGGCGGGACACCGCTACGAGCAGTACTTC.